This TCR beta chain is drawn from a study of OX40 agonist ivuxolimab in advanced cancers. Overall study context: A mean age of around 66 years, range about 23 to 90, was recorded, and over 65% were male. Three patients got partial responses; one had hepatocellular carcinoma and two had cutaneous melanoma. General study findings and limits: The antigen specificity of the peripheral T cells (those that were expanded) was not determined.

A single count supports this clone. Its target is unknown. Enrollment shut out patients with autoimmune disease history or systemic immunosuppression. Clones were read by immunoSEQ multiplex PCR, and TCRdb kept only the in-frame ones, dropping some. The sample has 47,000 or so clones; about 90% are singletons. This CDR3 spans 15 amino acids. CDR1 is SEHNR and CDR2 is FQNEAQ in the germline V gene (reference sequence). The V and J ends lost 5 bases and 4 bases respectively, with 16 bases between them. The TCR comes from an adult with an advanced solid tumor such as melanoma, head and neck, liver or kidney cancer. The input for sequencing was CD4+ or CD8+ T cells sorted from blood, taken in a trial of the OX40 agonist ivuxolimab. The chain couples TRBV7-9 to TRBJ2-3, with D possibly TRBD2 on 7 matching bases. This CDR3 is CASSQAGAGADTQYF. The CDR3, as DNA: TGTGCCAGCAGCCAGGCGGGGGCCGGGGCAGATACGCAGTATTTT.